The 31 T cell receptor beta chains below all came from one sample that was sequenced in a study of PD-L1 blockade in urothelial cancer. Using immunoSEQ multiplex PCR, the repertoire was profiled, and TCRdb retains in-frame clones only, with some absent. The sample carries some 40,000 clones, approximately 90% recorded once. As to time point: pretreatment peripheral blood. The source was PBMCs, collected around atezolizumab (anti-PD-L1) treatment. The receptor source for this set is a donor at least 40 years old with urothelial cancer.

V gene TRBV28 combines with J gene TRBJ1-1; TRBD1 is a possible D gene (6 bases). Trimming stripped 7 bases from V and 1 base from J, with 16 bases between. This CDR3 spans 15 amino acids. The germline V gene encodes CDR1 MDHEN and CDR2 SYDVKM. The CDR3 is CASTVGGVRNTEAFF. CDR3 nucleotide sequence: TGTGCCAGCACCGTAGGGGGGGTCCGGAACACTGAAGCTTTCTTT.

This rearrangement joins TRBV19 to TRBJ2-1; perhaps TRBD1 as D (7 bases). V dropped 3 bases and J dropped 6 bases, with 15 bases sitting between them. The CDR3 loop spans 15 amino acids. CDR1 is LNHDA and CDR2 is SQIVND in the germline V gene (reference sequence). The CDR3 reads CASSIPGGRPNEQFF. The CDR3 nucleotides are TGTGCCAGTAGTATCCCAGGGGGGCGCCCCAATGAGCAGTTCTTC.

This clone showed up just a few times. This sequence joins TRBV19 and TRBJ1-1; D gene unclear. Trimming left V 3 bases short and J 6 bases short, with 11 bases between. There are 13 residues in the CDR3. CDR1 and CDR2 from the germline V gene are LNHDA and SQIVND (reference sequence). The DNA of the CDR3 is TGTGCCAGTAGTATTTGGAAGGCGGCTGAAGCTTTCTTT. Translating it yields CASSIWKAAEAFF.

This chain links TRBV11-2 with TRBJ2-1; D is perhaps TRBD1 (6 bases). Germline V gene lookup returns CDR1 SGHAT and CDR2 FQNNGV. The V gene lost 1 base and the J gene lost 6 bases, with 10 bases spanning the gap. The CDR3 loop spans 14 amino acids. CDR3 DNA sequence: TGTGCCAGCAGCTTAGGGGTAGGGGGCAATGAGCAGTTCTTC. Protein sequence: CASSLGVGGNEQFF. Together with reference TRBV11-2 and TRBJ2-1, the CDR3 gives the full variable domain: EAGVAQSPRYKIIEKRQSVAFWCNPISGHATLYWYQQILGQGPKLLIQFQNNGVVDDSQLPKDRFSAERLKGVDSTLKIQPAKLEDSAVYLCASSLGVGGNEQFFGPGTRLTVL.

The rearrangement joins TRBV6-1 to TRBJ2-3; maybe TRBD1 (6 bases). The CDR3 length is 14 residues. Looked up from germline, CDR1 is MNHNS and CDR2 is SASEGT. V shed 5 bases and J shed 2 bases, with 11 bases lying between them. CDR3 sequence: CASSPQGFTDTQYF. CDR3 DNA sequence: TGTGCCAGCAGTCCCCAGGGGTTCACAGATACGCAGTATTTT.

The genes are TRBV13 and TRBJ2-7; 10 nucleotides agree with TRBD2. The ends lost 5 bases at V and 3 bases at J; junction bases unmatched: 16. From germline, CDR1 is PRHDT and CDR2 FYEKMQ (reference sequence). The CDR3 covers 18 residues. In DNA, the CDR3 is TGTGCCAGCAGCCCCGGGGGTAGCGGGGGGTCCTCCTACTACGAGCAGTACTTC. Residues: CASSPGGSGGSSYYEQYF.

This clone was seen a single time. V is TRBV5-5 and J is TRBJ2-2; TRBD1 aligns across 11 bases. With V trimmed by 4 bases and J by 4 bases, 6 bases remained unmatched. The germline gives CDR1 SGHKS, CDR2 YYEKEE (reference sequence). CDR3 length equals 16 residues. CDR3 bases: TGTGCCAGCAGCCCCGGACAGGGGGCTCGCACCGGGGAGCTGTTTTTT. As protein: CASSPGQGARTGELFF.

The chain combines TRBV7-9 with TRBJ1-1; 10 bases match TRBD1. CDR1 SEHNR and CDR2 FQNEAQ come from the germline V gene (reference sequence). Trimming took 3 bases from V and 5 from J; bases not matched to a gene: 3. The CDR3 sequence is 14 residues long. The CDR3 region is CASSLGQGSTEAFF. CDR3 in DNA: TGTGCCAGCAGCTTGGGACAGGGGTCGACTGAAGCTTTCTTT.

This clone was seen repeatedly, ten times or more. V and J are TRBV28 and TRBJ2-2; 8 bases are a match to TRBD1. The CDR3 consists of 15 residues. Losses at the gene ends were 3 bases for V and 3 bases for J; bases not matched to a gene: 3. CDR1 and CDR2 (germline): MDHEN, SYDVKM. The CDR3 nucleotides are TGTGCCAGCAGTTTGTCGGACAGGGACACCGGGGAGCTGTTTTTT. Its protein product is CASSLSDRDTGELFF. The full variable domain, its missing parts supplied by reference TRBV28 and TRBJ2-2, is DVKVTQSSRYLVKRTGEKVFLECVQDMDHENMFWYRQDPGLGLRLIYFSYDVKMKEKGDIPEGYSVSREKKERFSLILESASTNQTSMYLCASSLSDRDTGELFFGEGSRLTVL.

The CDR3 DNA is TGTGCCAGTAGTACCCTCACAGGGATGGGCACCTTC. It encodes CASSTLTGMGTF. The chain recombines TRBV19 with TRBJ1-2, with D tentatively TRBD1 (6 bases). The V end lost 4 bases, the J end lost 13 bases, and 16 bases lay between the germline ends. The CDR3 is 12 amino acids. Germline values: CDR1 LNHDA, CDR2 SQIVND (reference sequence).

V and J are TRBV2 and TRBJ2-7; 8 bases are shared with TRBD1. V shed 8 bases and J 2 bases; nucleotides not matched to a gene: 5. The germline V gene encodes CDR1 SNHLY and CDR2 FYNNEI. This CDR3 is 13 amino acids long. CDR3 sequence: CASGTGQAYEQYF. CDR3 DNA: TGTGCCAGCGGGACGGGACAGGCCTACGAGCAGTACTTC.

V gene TRBV28 combines with J gene TRBJ2-3, with a weak D call TRBD2 (6 bases). V lost 3 bases and J lost 5, with 12 bases in between. The germline V gene encodes CDR1 MDHEN and CDR2 SYDVKM. CDR3 length equals 14 residues. The CDR3 DNA sequence: TGTGCCAGCAGTTTCGGGGGAGTGTTAGATACGCAGTATTTT. Protein product: CASSFGGVLDTQYF. The full variable domain, its missing parts supplied by reference TRBV28 and TRBJ2-3, is DVKVTQSSRYLVKRTGEKVFLECVQDMDHENMFWYRQDPGLGLRLIYFSYDVKMKEKGDIPEGYSVSREKKERFSLILESASTNQTSMYLCASSFGGVLDTQYFGPGTRLTVL.

This clone was seen only once. The chain couples TRBV19 to TRBJ2-1, with a tentative D call TRBD2 (6 bases). Germline V gives CDR1 LNHDA, CDR2 SQIVND (reference sequence). CDR3 size: 11 residues. The germline V and J ends were trimmed by 5 bases and 9 bases, with 8 bases remaining between them. DNA for the CDR3: TGTGCCAGTAGTCCGGGAGCTGAGCAGTTCTTC. Its protein is CASSPGAEQFF.

The chain has TRBV5-1 and TRBJ2-7; 8 nucleotides align to TRBD1. In germline, CDR1 is SGHRS, CDR2 YFSETQ. The CDR3 runs to 13 residues. J lost 7 bases, V lost 4 bases, and 7 bases had no gene match. CDR3 DNA sequence: TGCGCCAGCAGCCAAAGACAGGGGTATGAGCAGTACTTC. It encodes CASSQRQGYEQYF.

The chain employs TRBV18 and TRBJ1-2; D unresolved. CDR3 length equals 15 residues. CDR1 KGHSH and CDR2 LQKENI come from the germline V gene. V was pared by 3 bases and J by 0 bases, with 11 bases between. CDR3 nucleotide sequence: TGTGCCAGCTCACCCGCTGGAGGACCTAACTATGGCTACACCTTC. The encoded protein is CASSPAGGPNYGYTF.

V gene TRBV9 combines with J gene TRBJ2-3; TRBD2 aligns across 10 bases. CDR1 and CDR2 from the germline V gene are SGDLS and YYNGEE. V trimming: 3 bases; J trimming: 4 bases; junction bases outside the gene matches: 8. The CDR3 is made up of 16 amino acids. CDR3 sequence (DNA): TGTGCCAGCAGCGGGGGGGCTAGCGGGAGCCCAGATACGCAGTATTTT. Translating gives CASSGGASGSPDTQYF.

The V and J genes are TRBV18 and TRBJ2-3; D perhaps matches TRBD1 (5 bases). Germline lookup yields CDR1 KGHSH and CDR2 LQKENI. CDR3 length: 14 residues. V lost 6 bases to trimming and J lost 0 bases, with 10 bases between them. The CDR3 loop reads CASSQTVSTDTQYF. Here the CDR3 DNA reads TGTGCCAGCTCCCAGACAGTCAGCACAGATACGCAGTATTTT.

This CDR3 reads CASSLGDRRWGGSNDLGYEQYF. The CDR3 nucleotides read TGCGCCAGCAGCCTGGGGGACAGGCGATGGGGCGGGAGTAACGACTTGGGGTACGAGCAGTACTTC. This chain links TRBV5-1 with TRBJ2-7; D is possibly TRBD1 (8 bases). V dropped 4 bases and J dropped 4 bases, with 39 bases sitting between them. Germline values: CDR1 SGHRS, CDR2 YFSETQ. The CDR3 loop spans 22 amino acids.

This clone was picked up a small number of times. The rearrangement joins TRBV5-1 to TRBJ2-2; TRBD2 matches 7 bases. CDR1 is SGHRS and CDR2 is YFSETQ in the germline V gene. The CDR3 length is 12 residues. V was pared by 4 bases and J by 15 bases, with 9 bases of the junction left unmatched. The CDR3 reads CASSPTGTTVFF. Here the CDR3 DNA reads TGCGCCAGCAGCCCTACCGGGACTACGGTGTTTTTT.

This clone was observed a handful of times. The genes are TRBV20-1 and TRBJ2-7; TRBD1 might be the D (6 bases). The CDR3 length is 11 residues. Germline CDR1 DFQATT, CDR2 SNEGSKA (reference sequence). V lost 6 bases and J 3 bases, leaving 9 bases between the germline ends. CDR3: CSAGDIYEQYF. CDR3 nucleotide sequence: TGCAGTGCCGGGGACATCTACGAGCAGTACTTC.

The chain carries TRBV2 and TRBJ2-1, with 7 bases aligning to TRBD2. This CDR3 comprises 17 residues. The germline V gene has CDR1 SNHLY and CDR2 FYNNEI. Trimming removed 6 bases from V and 0 bases from J; junction bases left unmatched: 11. CDR3 bases: TGTGCCAGCAGGGGGCTAGCGGCCCGGAGCTCCTACAATGAGCAGTTCTTC. It is translated as CASRGLAARSSYNEQFF.

The V and J genes are TRBV6-1 and TRBJ1-2; possibly TRBD1 for D (5 bases). The germline V and J ends were trimmed by 4 bases and 1 base, with 7 bases remaining between them. Looked up from germline, CDR1 is MNHNS and CDR2 is SASEGT. This CDR3 contains 13 residues. DNA of the CDR3: TGTGCCAGCAGTGGCAGGGTTAACTATGGCTACACCTTC. It yields the protein CASSGRVNYGYTF.

The chain recombines TRBV5-1 with TRBJ2-3; 10 positions agree with TRBD2. The CDR3 covers 16 residues. V was clipped by 4 bases and J by 4 bases; unmatched bases: 9. Germline CDR1 SGHRS, CDR2 YFSETQ. Here the CDR3 DNA reads TGCGCCAGCAGCGGTGGGGCTAGCGGGAGCGCAGATACGCAGTATTTT. Encoded protein: CASSGGASGSADTQYF.

Written as DNA, the CDR3 is TGTGCCAGCAGTTTAACCCAGCGGGGGGGCGAGCAGTACTTC. Translated: CASSLTQRGGEQYF. The rearrangement uses TRBV28 and TRBJ2-7; 10 bases map to TRBD2. CDR3 length equals 14 residues. V gave up 2 bases and J gave up 6 bases; unmatched junction bases: 4. The germline CDR1 and CDR2 sequences are MDHEN and SYDVKM. The entire variable domain, with the rest obtained from reference TRBV28 and TRBJ2-7, is as follows: DVKVTQSSRYLVKRTGEKVFLECVQDMDHENMFWYRQDPGLGLRLIYFSYDVKMKEKGDIPEGYSVSREKKERFSLILESASTNQTSMYLCASSLTQRGGEQYFGPGTRLTVT.

This sequence joins TRBV7-8 and TRBJ2-1; TRBD2 aligns across 9 bases. Germline V CDR1 and CDR2: SGHVS, FQNEAQ. The CDR3 totals 16 residues. The V segment lost 0 bases and the J segment 9 bases; nucleotides outside the gene matches: 9. The CDR3 nucleotides are TGTGCCAGCAGCTTAGCCCCTAGCGGGGTCGGGGGTGAGCAGTTCTTC. It translates to CASSLAPSGVGGEQFF.

The rearrangement uses TRBV4-2 and TRBJ2-3; TRBD1 agrees at 7 bases. Germline loops: CDR1 LGHNA, CDR2 YNFKEQ. Trimming took 6 bases from V and 0 from J; bases not matched to a gene: 6. The CDR3 spans 15 residues. The CDR3 nucleotides read TGTGCCAGCAGACCAGGGGGTACCAGCACAGATACGCAGTATTTT. Its protein product is CASRPGGTSTDTQYF.

The chain employs TRBV5-6 and TRBJ1-2; no reliable D call. The ends were cut back, 0 bases at V and 4 bases at J, with 7 bases in the middle. The CDR3 is made up of 13 amino acids. CDR1 and CDR2 from the germline V gene are SGHDT and YYEEEE. The CDR3 coding sequence is TGTGCCAGCAGCTTGGTACGGAGCTATGGCTACACCTTC. As protein: CASSLVRSYGYTF.

V gene TRBV29-1 combines with J gene TRBJ2-7; 9 positions match TRBD2. The CDR3 consists of 15 residues. From germline, CDR1 is SQVTM and CDR2 ANQGSEA. J gave up 5 bases and V 4 bases, and 12 bases lay outside the gene matches. Here the CDR3 DNA reads TGCAGCGTTGGTGGGGTAGCGGGAGTTGGAAACGAGCAGTACTTC. Translating it yields CSVGGVAGVGNEQYF.

The chain has TRBV14 and TRBJ2-5; TRBD1 is a possible D gene (5 bases). The germline gives CDR1 SGHDN, CDR2 FVKESK. The germline V and J ends were trimmed by 3 bases and 1 base, with 15 bases remaining between them. The CDR3 is 16 residues long. CDR3 loop: CASSQGWGPPQETQYF. The CDR3 region has the DNA TGTGCCAGCAGCCAGGGGTGGGGCCCACCCCAAGAGACCCAGTACTTC.

The gene calls are TRBV19 and TRBJ1-3; no clear D gene. Trimming removed 8 bases at V and 4 bases at J, with 15 bases between. The CDR3 runs 14 residues. Germline V gives CDR1 LNHDA, CDR2 SQIVND (reference sequence). The CDR3 region is CASQEGVQGNTIYF. For the CDR3, the DNA is TGTGCCAGTCAGGAGGGAGTTCAGGGAAACACCATATATTTT.

This clone was found a few times. This chain joins TRBV27 and TRBJ1-2, with D possibly TRBD1 on 6 matching bases. Per germline, CDR1 MNHEY and CDR2 SMNVEV (reference sequence). There are 16 residues in the CDR3. V was cut by 6 bases and J by 2 bases, with 19 bases left in between. The CDR3 nucleotides are TGTGCCAGCAGCCCCGGGCCAGGGGCCCGCAACTATGGCTACACCTTC. Its protein product is CASSPGPGARNYGYTF.